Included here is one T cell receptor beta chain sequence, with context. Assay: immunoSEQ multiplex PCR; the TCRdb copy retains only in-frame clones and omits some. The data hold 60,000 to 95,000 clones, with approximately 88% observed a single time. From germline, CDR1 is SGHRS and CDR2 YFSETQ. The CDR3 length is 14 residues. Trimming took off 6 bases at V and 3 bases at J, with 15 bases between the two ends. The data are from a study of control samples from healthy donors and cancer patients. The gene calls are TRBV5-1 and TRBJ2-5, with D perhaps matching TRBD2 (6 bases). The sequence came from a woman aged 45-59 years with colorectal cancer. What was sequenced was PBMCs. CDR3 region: CASKEGRTEETQYF. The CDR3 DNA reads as TGCGCCAGCAAGGAGGGACGGACCGAAGAGACCCAGTACTTC.